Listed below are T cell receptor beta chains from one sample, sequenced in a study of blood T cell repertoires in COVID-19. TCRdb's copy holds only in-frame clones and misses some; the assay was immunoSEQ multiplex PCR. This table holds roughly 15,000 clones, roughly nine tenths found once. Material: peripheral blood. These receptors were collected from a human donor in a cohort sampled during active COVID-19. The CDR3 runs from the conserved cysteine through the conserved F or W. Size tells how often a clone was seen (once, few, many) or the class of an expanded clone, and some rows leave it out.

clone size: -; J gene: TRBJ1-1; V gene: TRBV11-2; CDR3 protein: CASSQSGTVNTEAFF
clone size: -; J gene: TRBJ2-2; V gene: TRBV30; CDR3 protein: CASLGLADTGELFF
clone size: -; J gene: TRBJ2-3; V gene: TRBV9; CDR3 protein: CASSLGTSGGIDTQYF
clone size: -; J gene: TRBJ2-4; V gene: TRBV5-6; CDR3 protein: CASSLRGLPAANIQYF
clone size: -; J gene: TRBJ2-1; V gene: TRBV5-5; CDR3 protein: CASSLALRNEQFF
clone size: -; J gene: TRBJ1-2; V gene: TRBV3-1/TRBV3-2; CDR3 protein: CASSRGIETNYGYTF
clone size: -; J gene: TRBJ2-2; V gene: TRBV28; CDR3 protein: CASKGALNTGELFF
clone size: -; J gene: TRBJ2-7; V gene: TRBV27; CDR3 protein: CASRTSGSMEQYF
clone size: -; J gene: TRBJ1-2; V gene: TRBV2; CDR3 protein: CASKESNYGYTF
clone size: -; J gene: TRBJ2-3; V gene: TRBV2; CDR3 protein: CASSEGTSGRSDTQYF
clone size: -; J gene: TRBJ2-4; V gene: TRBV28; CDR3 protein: CASRKLAPNIQYF
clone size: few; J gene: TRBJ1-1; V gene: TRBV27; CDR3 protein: CASSSLTLDKNTEAFF
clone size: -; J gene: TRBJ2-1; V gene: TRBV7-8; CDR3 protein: CASSLTGLISYNEQFF
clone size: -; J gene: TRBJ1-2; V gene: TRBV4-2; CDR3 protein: CASSQAEISGGNYGYTF
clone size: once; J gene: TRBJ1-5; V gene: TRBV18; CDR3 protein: CASSPTDSNQPQHF
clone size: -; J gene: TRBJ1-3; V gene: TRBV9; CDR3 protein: CASSVRGPTSGNTIYF
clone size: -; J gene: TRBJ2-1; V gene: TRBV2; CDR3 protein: CASSGTSGAFYEQFF
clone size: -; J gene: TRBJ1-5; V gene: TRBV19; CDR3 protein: CASGNPGQDNQPQHF
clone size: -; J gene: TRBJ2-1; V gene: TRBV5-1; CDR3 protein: CASSLGLAGIYNEQFF
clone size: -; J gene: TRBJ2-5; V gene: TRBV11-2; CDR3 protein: CASSRLPRDFQETQYF
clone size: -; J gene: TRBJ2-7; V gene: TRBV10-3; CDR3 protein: CAISEQGDEQYF
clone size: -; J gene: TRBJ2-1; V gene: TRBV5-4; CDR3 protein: CASSSPGSYNEQFF
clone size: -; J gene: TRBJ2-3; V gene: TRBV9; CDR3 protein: CASSVGVQEADTQYF
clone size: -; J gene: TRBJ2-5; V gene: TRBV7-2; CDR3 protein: CASSPGSLSGAQETQYF
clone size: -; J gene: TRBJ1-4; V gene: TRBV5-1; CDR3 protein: CASSLTGNEKLFF
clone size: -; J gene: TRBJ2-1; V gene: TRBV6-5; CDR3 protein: CASSLKLAGFNEQFF
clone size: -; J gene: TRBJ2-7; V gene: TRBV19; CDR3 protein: CASSNLAGGVEQYF
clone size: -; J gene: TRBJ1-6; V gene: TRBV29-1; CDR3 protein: CSVGDSTDSPLHF
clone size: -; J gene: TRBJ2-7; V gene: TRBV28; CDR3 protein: CASSPLGLGSYEQYF
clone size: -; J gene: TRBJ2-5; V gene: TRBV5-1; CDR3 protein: CASSTGTSGETQYF
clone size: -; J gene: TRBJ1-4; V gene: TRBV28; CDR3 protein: CASSSPDRDEKLFF
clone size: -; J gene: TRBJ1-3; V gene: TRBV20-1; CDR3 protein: CSASRLAGNTIYF